Listed here are 9 T cell receptor beta chains from one sample, sequenced in a study of beta chain features in type 1 diabetes. Study-wide points: TCRB CDR3 length was moderately but significantly reduced in all four CD4+ subsets of Type 1 diabetes patients.

No antigen is known for these receptors. cDNA synthesis used the whole RNA isolate, giving expressed TCRB sequences. Repertoires were generated with immunoSEQ multiplex PCR, while TCRdb's copy carries only in-frame clones and drops some. The top ten hold over 0.95% of the sample, which has nearly 350,000 clones, about a tenth seen once. Sequenced material: central memory CD4+ T cells from blood. Source of these receptors: a man under 40 with type 1 diabetes.

This clone showed up many times. The rearrangement joins TRBV29-1 to TRBJ2-5; D not resolved. The CDR3 is made up of 13 amino acids. The V gene lost 4 bases and the J gene lost 5 bases, with 14 bases spanning the gap. The germline V gene has CDR1 SQVTM and CDR2 ANQGSEA. This CDR3 reads CSVGGIPYETQYF. The CDR3 nucleotides read TGCAGCGTTGGGGGTATTCCCTATGAGACCCAGTACTTC.

V usage is TRBV5-1 and J usage is TRBJ1-2; 10 nucleotides line up with TRBD1. This CDR3 comprises 14 residues. Germline trimming cut 3 bases from V and 3 bases from J; bases unmatched to any gene: 2. The germline CDR1 and CDR2 sequences are SGHRS and YFSETQ. CDR3 amino acids: CASSSGQGHYGYTF. For the CDR3, the DNA is TGCGCCAGCAGCTCGGGACAGGGGCACTATGGCTACACCTTC.

This clone came up many times. V gene TRBV4-3 combines with J gene TRBJ1-5; 8 positions agree with TRBD1. Trimming removed 0 bases from V and 5 bases from J; junction bases left unmatched: 3. The CDR3 totals 15 residues. Looked up from germline, CDR1 is LGHNA and CDR2 is YSLEER. The CDR3 is CASSQERQGYQPQHF. CDR3 DNA sequence: TGCGCCAGCAGCCAAGAACGACAGGGGTATCAGCCCCAGCATTTT.

This clone was found a few times. CDR3 protein: CSARVREGQYF. The CDR3 nucleotides read TGCAGTGCTAGAGTCAGGGAAGGCCAGTACTTC. The chain recombines TRBV20-1 with TRBJ2-5, with D perhaps TRBD1 (5 bases). This CDR3 comprises 11 residues. Germline V CDR1 and CDR2: DFQATT, SNEGSKA (reference sequence). Trimming took 1 base from V and 10 from J, leaving 10 bases between them.

This clone has more than one count but fewer than ten. The rearrangement uses TRBV15 and TRBJ1-4; D not certain. V was clipped by 3 bases and J by 12 bases, with 11 bases between them. This CDR3 region has 12 residues. Per germline, CDR1 LNHNV and CDR2 YYDKDF (reference sequence). The CDR3 region has the DNA TGTGCCACCAGCAGTGGAGCCGACCAACTGTTTTTT. Translated, it gives CATSSGADQLFF.

This clone occurred a few times. The rearrangement joins TRBV10-3 to TRBJ1-1; D is unclear. The CDR3 length is 13 residues. The germline V gene has CDR1 ENHRY and CDR2 SYGVKD. The germline V and J ends were trimmed by 4 bases and 5 bases, with 11 bases remaining between them. The DNA of the CDR3 is TGTGCCATCAGTGCCGGTGGAGGAACTGAAGCTTTCTTT. As protein: CAISAGGGTEAFF.

This clone was seen only a few times. The J gene is TRBJ2-7, the V gene TRBV5-6; D possibly matches TRBD1 or TRBD2 (5 bases each). The CDR3 loop spans 12 amino acids. Germline V gene lookup returns CDR1 SGHDT and CDR2 YYEEEE. V was trimmed by 4 bases and J by 6 bases, leaving 11 bases between them. CDR3 in DNA: TGTGCCAGCAGCCGGGGTGGGGGCGAGCAGTACTTC. The encoded protein is CASSRGGGEQYF.

This clone was found a few times. The chain carries TRBV4-3 and TRBJ2-5; D gene unclear. There are 13 residues in the CDR3. CDR1 LGHNA and CDR2 YSLEER come from the germline V gene. V was trimmed by 1 base and J by 5 bases, leaving 8 bases between them. CDR3 DNA: TGCGCCAGCAGCCAAGGGGGAATTGAGACCCAGTACTTC. Translated: CASSQGGIETQYF.

The J gene is TRBJ1-6, the V gene TRBV6-5, with D unresolved. V lost 5 bases to trimming and J lost 10 bases, with 18 bases between them. This CDR3 region has 15 residues. Germline assignment: CDR1 MNHEY and CDR2 SVGAGI. DNA of the CDR3: TGTGCCAGCAGTCCCGGGCCGCCGGCCCAATCACCCCTCCACTTT. It translates to CASSPGPPAQSPLHF.